The clone carrying this T cell receptor beta chain was seen a few times. Its antigen is not known. The entry originates in a study of shared clonotypes between healthy human individuals. The study, taken as a whole, reports: The donor pool, a small one, limited the genetic and exposure-history diversity represented.

The germline V and J ends were trimmed by 5 bases and 3 bases, with 7 bases remaining between them. Germline values: CDR1 GTSNPN, CDR2 SVGIG (reference sequence). CDR3 length equals 11 residues. Researchers divided each subset's genomic DNA evenly across several immunoSEQ plates. Per the original data handling: Junction-only sequences without quality scores came from ImmunoSEQ, so filtering differed. Some clones are missing from TCRdb's copy, which holds only in-frame ones; the method was immunoSEQ multiplex PCR. The DNA gave D and trimming, while V, J and clone size come from that table. The sample contains roughly 500,000 clones, about 78% of which appear only once. Every donor was a Caucasian adult from Nashville, Tennessee.

The TCR comes from a middle-aged woman in good health. Some clones in this sample may be carry-over from other donors' samples. The chain couples TRBV30 to TRBJ1-2; D is ambiguous. Sequencing was done on a sample of PBMCs. Here the CDR3 reads CAWADHYGYTF. The CDR3 DNA sequence: TGTGCCTGGGCGGACCACTATGGCTACACCTTC. Full variable domain (outside the CDR3, taken from reference TRBV30 and TRBJ1-2): SQTIHQWPATLVQPVGSPLSLECTVEGTSNPNLYWYRQAAGRGLQLLFYSVGIGQISSEVPQNLSASRPQDRQFILSSKKLLLSDSGFYLCAWADHYGYTFGSGTRLTVV.